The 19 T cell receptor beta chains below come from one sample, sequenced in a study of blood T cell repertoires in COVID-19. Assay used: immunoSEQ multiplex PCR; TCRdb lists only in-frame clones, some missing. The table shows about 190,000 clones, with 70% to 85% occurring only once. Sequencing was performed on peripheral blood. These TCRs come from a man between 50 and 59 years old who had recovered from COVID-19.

The CDR3 nucleotides read TGTGCCAGCAGACCCCCGGGGGGGGCGTGGACCGGGGAGCTGTTTTTT. It codes for CASRPPGGAWTGELFF. The rearrangement joins TRBV28 to TRBJ2-2; 8 bases match TRBD2. Per the germline V gene, CDR1 is MDHEN and CDR2 is SYDVKM. The CDR3 length is 16 residues. V trimming: 6 bases; J trimming: 5 bases; junction bases outside the gene matches: 11.

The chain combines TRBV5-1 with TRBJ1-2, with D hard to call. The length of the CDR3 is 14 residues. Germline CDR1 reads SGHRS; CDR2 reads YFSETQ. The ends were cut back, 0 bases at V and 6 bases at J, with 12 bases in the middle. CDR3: CASSLGQIGDGYTF. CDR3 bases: TGCGCCAGCAGCTTGGGTCAGATCGGGGATGGCTACACCTTC.

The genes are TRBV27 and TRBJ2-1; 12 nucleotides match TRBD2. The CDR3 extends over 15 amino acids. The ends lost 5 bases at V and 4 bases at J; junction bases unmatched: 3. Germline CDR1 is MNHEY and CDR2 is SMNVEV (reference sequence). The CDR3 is CASSRLAGDYNEQFF. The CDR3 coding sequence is TGTGCCAGCAGTCGACTAGCGGGAGATTACAATGAGCAGTTCTTC.

CDR3 in DNA: TGCGCCAGCCGGTCGGGGGACGGAGAGACCCAGTACTTC. Its protein product is CASRSGDGETQYF. The rearrangement joins TRBV5-1 to TRBJ2-5; D is possibly TRBD2 (6 bases). V was clipped by 7 bases and J by 4 bases, with 14 bases between them. Germline V lookup: CDR1 SGHRS, CDR2 YFSETQ. This CDR3 has 13 residues.

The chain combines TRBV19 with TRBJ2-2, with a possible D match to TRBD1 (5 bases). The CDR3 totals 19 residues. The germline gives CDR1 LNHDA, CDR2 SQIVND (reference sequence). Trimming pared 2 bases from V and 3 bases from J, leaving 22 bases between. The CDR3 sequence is CASSIKGPQVRAHTGELFF. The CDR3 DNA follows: TGTGCCAGTAGTATAAAGGGGCCACAGGTTCGGGCGCACACCGGGGAGCTGTTTTTT. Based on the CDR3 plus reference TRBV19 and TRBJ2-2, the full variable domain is DGGITQSPKYLFRKEGQNVTLSCEQNLNHDAMYWYRQDPGQGLRLIYYSQIVNDFQKGDIAEGYSVSREKKESFPLTVTSAQKNPTAFYLCASSIKGPQVRAHTGELFFGEGSRLTVL.

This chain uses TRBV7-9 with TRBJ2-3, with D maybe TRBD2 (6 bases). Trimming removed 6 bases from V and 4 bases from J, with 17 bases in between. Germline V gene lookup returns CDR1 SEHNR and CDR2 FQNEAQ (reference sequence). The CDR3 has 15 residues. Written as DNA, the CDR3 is TGTGCCAGCAGTTTCGTCCCCCGGGGGTCAGATACGCAGTATTTT. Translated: CASSFVPRGSDTQYF.

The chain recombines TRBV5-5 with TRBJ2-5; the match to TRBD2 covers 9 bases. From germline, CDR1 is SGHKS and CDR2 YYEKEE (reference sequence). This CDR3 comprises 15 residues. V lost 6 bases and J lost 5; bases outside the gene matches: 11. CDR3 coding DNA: TGTGCCAGCAACCATGAGGGACTAGCAGGGGAGACCCAGTACTTC. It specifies CASNHEGLAGETQYF.

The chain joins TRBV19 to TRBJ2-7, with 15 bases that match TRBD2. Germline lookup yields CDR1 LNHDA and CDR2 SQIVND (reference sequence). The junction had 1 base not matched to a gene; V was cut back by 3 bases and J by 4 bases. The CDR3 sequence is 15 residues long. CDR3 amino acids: CASSMGLAGGYEQYF. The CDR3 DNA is TGTGCCAGTAGTATGGGACTAGCGGGAGGATACGAGCAGTACTTC.

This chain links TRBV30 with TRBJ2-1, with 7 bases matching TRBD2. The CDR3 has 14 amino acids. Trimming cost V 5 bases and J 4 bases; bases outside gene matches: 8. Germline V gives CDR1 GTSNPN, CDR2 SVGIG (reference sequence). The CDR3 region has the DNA TGTGCCTGGGACGCGGGAGTAGAATACAATGAGCAGTTCTTC. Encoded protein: CAWDAGVEYNEQFF.

The CDR3 nucleotides are TGTGCCAGCAGCCAACTAGGGACAGCCGTTATGAACACTGAAGCTTTCTTT. Translation gives CASSQLGTAVMNTEAFF. This sequence joins TRBV3-1 (or the pseudogene TRBV3-2) and TRBJ1-1; 7 bases align to TRBD1. Per germline, CDR1 LGHDT and CDR2 YNNKEL (reference sequence). The CDR3 spans 17 residues. V trimming: 2 bases; J trimming: 0 bases; junction bases outside the gene matches: 9.

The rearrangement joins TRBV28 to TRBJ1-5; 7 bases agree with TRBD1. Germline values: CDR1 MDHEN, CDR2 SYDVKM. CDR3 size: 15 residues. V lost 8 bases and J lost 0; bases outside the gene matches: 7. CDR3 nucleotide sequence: TGTGCCAGCGGAACAGGGGATACTAGCAATCAGCCCCAGCATTTT. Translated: CASGTGDTSNQPQHF.

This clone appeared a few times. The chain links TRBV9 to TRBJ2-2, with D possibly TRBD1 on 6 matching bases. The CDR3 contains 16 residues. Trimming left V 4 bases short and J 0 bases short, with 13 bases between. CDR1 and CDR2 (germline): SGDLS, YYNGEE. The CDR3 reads CASSPRTATNTGELFF. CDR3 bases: TGTGCCAGCAGCCCGCGGACAGCCACGAACACCGGGGAGCTGTTTTTT. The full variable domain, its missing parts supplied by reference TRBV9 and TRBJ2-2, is DSGVTQTPKHLITATGQRVTLRCSPRSGDLSVYWYQQSLDQGLQFLIQYYNGEERAKGNILERFSAQQFPDLHSELNLSSLELGDSALYFCASSPRTATNTGELFFGEGSRLTVL.

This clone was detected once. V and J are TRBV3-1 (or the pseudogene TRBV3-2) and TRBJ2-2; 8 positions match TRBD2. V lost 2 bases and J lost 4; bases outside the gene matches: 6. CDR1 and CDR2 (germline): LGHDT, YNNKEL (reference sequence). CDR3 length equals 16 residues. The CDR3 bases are TGTGCCAGCAGCCAACCGAGCGGGAGAGCCACCGGGGAGCTGTTTTTT. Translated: CASSQPSGRATGELFF.

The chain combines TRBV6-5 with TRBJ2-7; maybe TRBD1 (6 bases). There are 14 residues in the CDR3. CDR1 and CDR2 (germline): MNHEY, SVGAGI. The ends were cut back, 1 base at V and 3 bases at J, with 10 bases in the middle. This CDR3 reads CASSYYREVYEQYF. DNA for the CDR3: TGTGCCAGCAGTTACTACAGGGAAGTCTACGAGCAGTACTTC.

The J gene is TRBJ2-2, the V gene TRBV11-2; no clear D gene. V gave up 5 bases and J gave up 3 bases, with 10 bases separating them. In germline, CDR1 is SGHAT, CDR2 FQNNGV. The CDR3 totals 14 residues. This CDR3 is CASSPNGYTGELFF. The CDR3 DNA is TGTGCCAGCAGCCCGAACGGTTACACCGGGGAGCTGTTTTTT.

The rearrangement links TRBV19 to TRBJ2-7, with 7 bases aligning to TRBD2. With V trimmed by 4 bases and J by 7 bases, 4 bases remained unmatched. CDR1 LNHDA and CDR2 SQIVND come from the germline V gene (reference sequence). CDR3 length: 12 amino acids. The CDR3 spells CASSTNGGEQYF. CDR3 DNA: TGTGCCAGTAGTACCAACGGGGGGGAGCAGTACTTC.

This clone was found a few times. CDR3 coding DNA: TGTGCCAGCAGTTCTGCAGATGAGACCCAGTACTTC. Residues: CASSSADETQYF. The gene calls are TRBV6-2 or TRBV6-3 and TRBJ2-5; D uncertain. The V gene lost 4 bases and the J gene lost 5 bases, with 8 bases spanning the gap. The CDR3 is 12 amino acids. CDR1 is MNHEY and CDR2 is SVGEGT in the germline V gene.

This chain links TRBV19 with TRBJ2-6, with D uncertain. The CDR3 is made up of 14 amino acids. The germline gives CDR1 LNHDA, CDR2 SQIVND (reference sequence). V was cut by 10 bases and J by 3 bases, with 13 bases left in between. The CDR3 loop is CATKIRSGANVLTF. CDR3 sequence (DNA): TGTGCCACCAAAATCCGGAGTGGGGCCAACGTCCTGACTTTC.

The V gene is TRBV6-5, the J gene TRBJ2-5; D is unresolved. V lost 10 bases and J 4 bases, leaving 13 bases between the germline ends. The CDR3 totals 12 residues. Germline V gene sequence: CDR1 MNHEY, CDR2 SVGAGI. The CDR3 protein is CATRPRGETQYF. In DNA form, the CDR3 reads TGTGCCACCCGCCCGAGAGGAGAGACCCAGTACTTC.